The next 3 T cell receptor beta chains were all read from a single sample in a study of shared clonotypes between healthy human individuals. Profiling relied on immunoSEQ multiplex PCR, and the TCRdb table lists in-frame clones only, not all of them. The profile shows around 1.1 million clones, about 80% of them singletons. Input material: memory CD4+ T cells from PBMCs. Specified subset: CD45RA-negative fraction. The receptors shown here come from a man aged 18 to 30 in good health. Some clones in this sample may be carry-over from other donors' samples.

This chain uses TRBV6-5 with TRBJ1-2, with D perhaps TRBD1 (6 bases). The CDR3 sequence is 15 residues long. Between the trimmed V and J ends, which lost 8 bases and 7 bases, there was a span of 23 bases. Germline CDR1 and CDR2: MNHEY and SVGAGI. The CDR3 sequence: CASFQREGDGVGYTF. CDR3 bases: TGTGCCAGCTTCCAGCGGGAGGGGGACGGGGTTGGCTACACCTTC.

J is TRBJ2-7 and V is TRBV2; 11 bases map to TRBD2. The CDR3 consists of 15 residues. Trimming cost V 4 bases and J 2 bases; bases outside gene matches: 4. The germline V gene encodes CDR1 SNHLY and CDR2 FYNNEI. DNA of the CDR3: TGTGCCAGCAGTGGGGGGACTAGCGGAACCTACGAGCAGTACTTC. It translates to CASSGGTSGTYEQYF.

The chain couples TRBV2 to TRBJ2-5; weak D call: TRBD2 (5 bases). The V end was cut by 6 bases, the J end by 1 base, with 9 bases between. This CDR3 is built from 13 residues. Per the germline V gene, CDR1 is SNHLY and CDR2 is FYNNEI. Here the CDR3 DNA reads TGTGCCAGCAGGGACTCACTCCAAGAGACCCAGTACTTC. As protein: CASRDSLQETQYF.